The T cell receptor (beta chain) under discussion was sequenced for a study of blood T cell repertoires in COVID-19 (TCRdb year 2020). Context from the whole study: The collaborator samples originated in the United States, Italy and Spain and spanned the acute and convalescent phases of COVID-19. The prospective study material was composed of cDNA or gDNA derived from T cells, B-cell-depleted T cells, or PBMCs. Deeply sampled blood TCRbeta repertoires from subjects exposed to, actively infected with, or recovered from COVID-19 were included in the dataset. The repertoires were released in a freely available public database meant as a resource for research on the immune response to SARS-CoV-2. The samples were drawn from two sources: the first 160 participants of the ongoing ImmuneRACE study, and 1,200 or so subjects contributed by 6 global collaborators. The sample metadata nearly always contained a de-identified subject ID, COVID-19 status, age in years and sex. Where available, HLA class I and class II types were obtained from metadata supplied by the sample provider rather than from assay-based typing. Broader findings and caveats from the paper: The quantity of clinical and demographic metadata differed by source and by participant and was supplied without curation.

The immunoSEQ Assay, a bias-controlled multiplex PCR, was used to amplify TCRbeta CDR3 regions from genomic DNA. The original pipeline was this. The number of nucleated cells in each sample was estimated from the amplification of reference gene primers within the assay. To quantify the absolute abundance of each unique TCRbeta CDR3 rearrangement, sequence reads were collapsed and filtered. For each sample, productive Simpson clonality was calculated as the square root of Simpson's diversity index over productive rearrangements. As stored in TCRdb, this immuneACCESS dataset retains in-frame rearrangements with V and J assigned. A fraction of the clones does not appear; measured against another copy, unresolved V genes explain less than half of the discrepancy, and the remainder lacks a known reason. The V and J calls and clone size come from that table; D and trimming were worked out from the DNA. In all, the sample holds approximately 240,000 clones, and approximately 80% of those were seen once. 4% to 4.5% of the sample is in the top ten clones.

Germline trimming amounts to 1 base on V and 4 bases on J, with 1 as the count of junction bases outside the gene matches. As encoded in the germline V gene, CDR1 is MNHEY while CDR2 is SVGEGT. The CDR3 contains 14 residues, cysteine and phenylalanine counted. The entry retains the CDR3 DNA only, 42 bases that are in frame from base 1. Details on this clone: The clone's antigen remains unknown. Qualities for individual bases were not recorded, and no much larger clone is one base off. The same CDR3 arises from other DNA sequences in this sample as well.

Whole blood was collected in K2EDTA tubes by collaborating institutions according to the institutions' own protocols. For TCRbeta analysis, collaborators shipped samples in one of three forms: frozen whole blood, isolated PBMCs, or DNA extracted from either of those sample types. Sequencing was performed on peripheral blood. Here the chain combines TRBV6-2 or TRBV6-3 and TRBJ1-2; TRBD1 lines up with 9 middle nucleotides. This clonotype originated in a woman aged 40 to 55 with active or convalescent COVID-19. Read as DNA, the sequence is TGTGCCAGCAGTTACTTGGACAGGGGCTATGGCTACACCTTC. It encodes CASSYLDRGYGYTF.